The source of this T cell receptor beta chain is a study of blood T cell repertoires in COVID-19. Researchers sorted participants into cohorts using their self-reported clinical history. Per the original data handling: Cell counts per sample came from amplifying reference gene primers. Assay used: immunoSEQ multiplex PCR; TCRdb lists only in-frame clones, some missing. V and J calls and clone size are as listed in that table; D and trimming were resolved from the DNA. The sample consists of about 380,000 clones, about 88% of them appearing once. This clone showed up just once. The V gene end was trimmed by 6 bases and the J gene end by 5 bases; junction bases not matched to a gene: 2. The CDR3 spans 13 residues. Per the germline V gene, CDR1 is KGHDR and CDR2 is SFDVKD.

Sequenced input: PBMCs or T cells enriched from blood (not recorded which). The rearrangement links TRBV24-1 to TRBJ1-5; 8 nucleotides match TRBD1. The clonotype comes from a woman between 18 and 29 years old who had recovered from COVID-19. The CDR3: CATSTGGYQPQHF. CDR3 in DNA: TGTGCCACCAGTACAGGGGGGTATCAGCCCCAGCATTTT.